This T cell receptor (beta chain) appears in the sequencing data of a study of tumour-infiltrating T cells in Burkitt lymphoma. As for the study in general: All epidemiological Burkitt lymphoma subtypes were represented in the cohort. Repertoire clonality predicted overall and progression-free survival.

The CDR3 loop spans 15 amino acids. In germline, CDR1 is MNHNS, CDR2 SASEGT. V lost 6 bases, J lost 5 bases, and 14 bases lay in between. Generated by immunoSEQ multiplex PCR, the TCRdb table keeps only in-frame clones and is missing some. The table includes around 50,000 clones, around 30% detected once. The TCR comes from a human donor with Burkitt lymphoma. Material for sequencing was tumor tissue. The chain recombines TRBV6-1 with TRBJ1-6, with D unresolved. CDR3 residues: CASRAYGRDNSPLHF. In nucleotides, the CDR3 is TGTGCCAGCAGGGCTTACGGACGGGATAATTCACCCCTCCACTTT.